This entry lists 10 T cell receptor beta chains sequenced from one sample in a study of blood T cell repertoires in COVID-19. TCRdb keeps only in-frame clones here, not all; method: immunoSEQ multiplex PCR. This sample yields about 250,000 clones, of which 83% are seen a single time; over 4.5% belongs to the top ten. Sequencing was carried out using peripheral blood. These receptor sequences come from a human donor in a cohort sampled during active COVID-19.

V gene TRBV2 combines with J gene TRBJ2-3, with 7 bases matching TRBD1. The CDR3 sequence is 15 residues long. V lost 6 bases, J lost 2 bases, and 8 bases stayed unmatched. Germline V gene lookup returns CDR1 SNHLY and CDR2 FYNNEI. The CDR3 spells CASSVRDSITDTQYF. DNA for the CDR3: TGTGCCAGCAGCGTCCGGGACAGTATCACAGATACGCAGTATTTT.

The chain employs TRBV7-2 and TRBJ2-5; 16 positions agree with TRBD2. Looked up from germline, CDR1 is SGHTA and CDR2 is FQGNSA. The CDR3 covers 18 residues. The V segment lost 1 base and the J segment 4 bases; nucleotides outside the gene matches: 6. The CDR3: CASSLGGTSGGARETQYF. The CDR3 region has the DNA TGTGCCAGCAGCTTAGGCGGGACTAGCGGGGGGGCGCGAGAGACCCAGTACTTC.

The V and J genes are TRBV5-6 and TRBJ2-7, with D perhaps matching TRBD2 (5 bases). CDR1 is SGHDT and CDR2 is YYEEEE in the germline V gene. This CDR3 contains 16 residues. V gave up 0 bases and J gave up 0 bases, with 13 bases separating them. CDR3 DNA: TGTGCCAGCAGCTTGGGCCAGCTAGGGAGCTCCTACGAGCAGTACTTC. Translation gives CASSLGQLGSSYEQYF.

This clone is a singleton in its sample. This sequence joins TRBV28 and TRBJ1-3; tentatively, D is TRBD1 (6 bases). Trimming removed 7 bases at V and 1 base at J, with 17 bases between. In germline, CDR1 is MDHEN, CDR2 SYDVKM. The CDR3 consists of 16 residues. CDR3 DNA: TGTGCCAGCATGGGGACAAGACTCCCATCTGGAAACACCATATATTTT. Translating it yields CASMGTRLPSGNTIYF.

The chain joins TRBV2 to TRBJ1-2; weak D call: TRBD1 (5 bases). The CDR3 runs 14 residues. CDR1 and CDR2 (germline): SNHLY, FYNNEI. Trimming left V 0 bases short and J 4 bases short, with 9 bases between. In DNA, the CDR3 is TGTGCCAGCAGTGAAGCGGGACTTCGCTATGGCTACACCTTC. This translates into CASSEAGLRYGYTF.

The V and J genes are TRBV14 and TRBJ2-1; TRBD1 is a possible D gene (6 bases). The CDR3 loop spans 17 amino acids. Trimming cost V 1 base and J 0 bases, with 13 bases left between them. Per the germline V gene, CDR1 is SGHDN and CDR2 is FVKESK. In DNA form, the CDR3 reads TGTGCCAGCAGCCAAGCCCTGGGACACAGCTCCTACAATGAGCAGTTCTTC. Translation: CASSQALGHSSYNEQFF.

The genes are TRBV27 and TRBJ2-3, with 8 bases matching TRBD2. Germline CDR1 and CDR2: MNHEY and SMNVEV (reference sequence). The V gene end was trimmed by 7 bases and the J gene end by 7 bases; junction bases not matched to a gene: 13. The CDR3 has 15 amino acids. DNA for the CDR3: TGTGCCAGCATTAGGAAAGCGGGAGATGGTTATACGCAGTATTTT. Protein product: CASIRKAGDGYTQYF.

V is TRBV7-9 and J is TRBJ2-7; D is unresolved. Germline values: CDR1 SEHNR, CDR2 FQNEAQ (reference sequence). Trimming shortened V by 2 bases and J by 5 bases, and 7 bases separated the two germline ends. This CDR3 region has 12 residues. The CDR3 DNA is TGTGCCAGCAGCTTATTCCCTAACGAGCAGTACTTC. Its translation: CASSLFPNEQYF. Looking up the rest from reference TRBV7-9 and TRBJ2-7 gives the full variable domain: DTGVSQNPRHKITKRGQNVTFRCDPISEHNRLYWYRQTLGQGPEFLTYFQNEAQLEKSRLLSDRFSAERPKGSFSTLEIQRTEQGDSAMYLCASSLFPNEQYFGPGTRLTVT.

V gene TRBV5-1 combines with J gene TRBJ1-6, with TRBD1 matching over 8 bases. Trimming took 3 bases from V and 9 from J; bases not matched to a gene: 8. The CDR3 totals 15 residues. The V gene's germline CDR1 is SGHRS and CDR2 YFSETQ. This chain's CDR3 is CASSWETGEGSPLHF. The CDR3 bases are TGCGCCAGCAGCTGGGAGACAGGGGAGGGTTCACCCCTCCACTTT.

This rearrangement joins TRBV28 to TRBJ1-4; 8 bases are shared with TRBD1. Germline V lookup: CDR1 MDHEN, CDR2 SYDVKM. This CDR3 has 13 amino acids. V gave up 5 bases and J gave up 7 bases; unmatched junction bases: 3. CDR3 nucleotides: TGTGCCAGCAGTCAGGGGGCGGTTGAAAAACTGTTTTTT. Translating it yields CASSQGAVEKLFF.